The sequence of this TCR beta chain was determined in a study of T cells after posttransplantation cyclophosphamide. The CDR3 sequence is 17 residues long. The junction had 12 bases not matched to a gene; V was cut back by 5 bases and J by 4 bases. Germline CDR1 SGDLS, CDR2 YYNGEE. Assay: immunoSEQ multiplex PCR; the TCRdb copy retains only in-frame clones and omits some. This sample carries some 31,000 clones, none of them present only once. This clone was counted ten times or more. The clonotype comes from a woman in her twenties or thirties in good health and a related stem cell transplant donor. What was sequenced was PBMCs. This rearrangement joins TRBV9 to TRBJ1-6; 7 bases are shared with TRBD1. CDR3 sequence (DNA): TGTGCCAGCAGAGTCCGGGACAGCATGGCGTATAATTCACCCCTCCACTTT. It codes for CASRVRDSMAYNSPLHF.